The clone carrying this TCR beta chain was picked up a small number of times. These data belong to a study of blood T cell repertoires in COVID-19. Study-wide background: From the United States, Italy and Spain came samples of acute and convalescent COVID-19. Sources were T cells, B-cell-depleted T cells, or PBMCs; the material itself was cDNA or gDNA.

Profiled with immunoSEQ multiplex PCR; TCRdb holds only in-frame clones, not every one. The table has roughly 300,000 clones, 81% seen once. The receptor's source is a woman aged 55-70 years with active or convalescent COVID-19. Sequencing was performed on peripheral blood.

CDR3 in amino acids: CASSSRDRSNYGYTF. Here the CDR3 DNA reads TGTGCCAGTAGCTCCCGGGACAGAAGTAACTATGGCTACACCTTC. This sequence joins TRBV19 and TRBJ1-2; 7 nucleotides line up with TRBD1. Unmatched junction bases numbered 8, after V lost 6 bases and J lost 1 base. Germline values: CDR1 LNHDA, CDR2 SQIVND (reference sequence). This CDR3 is built from 15 residues.